This T cell receptor beta chain derives from a study of immune evolution from preneoplasia to lung adenocarcinoma. Regarding the study as a whole: Normal lung had highest clonality; later lesions appeared denser, more diverse.

Method: immunoSEQ multiplex PCR; TCRdb's copy keeps in-frame clones and lacks some. The repertoire includes several thousand clones, roughly 78% of them detected once, and just over 14% sits in the top ten. This clone was recorded only once. What it recognizes is unknown. There are 13 residues in the CDR3. The V and J ends lost 3 bases and 3 bases respectively, with 12 bases between them. Germline lookup yields CDR1 SQVTM and CDR2 ANQGSEA. The chain employs TRBV29-1 and TRBJ2-7, with D possibly being TRBD2 (5 bases). The TCR originated in a person aged 45-69 years with lung adenocarcinoma. Sequencing was carried out using FFPE normal lung tissue adjacent to the tumor. CDR3 loop: CSVDVGVGYEQYF. In nucleotides, the CDR3 is TGCAGCGTTGATGTCGGGGTTGGCTACGAGCAGTACTTC.